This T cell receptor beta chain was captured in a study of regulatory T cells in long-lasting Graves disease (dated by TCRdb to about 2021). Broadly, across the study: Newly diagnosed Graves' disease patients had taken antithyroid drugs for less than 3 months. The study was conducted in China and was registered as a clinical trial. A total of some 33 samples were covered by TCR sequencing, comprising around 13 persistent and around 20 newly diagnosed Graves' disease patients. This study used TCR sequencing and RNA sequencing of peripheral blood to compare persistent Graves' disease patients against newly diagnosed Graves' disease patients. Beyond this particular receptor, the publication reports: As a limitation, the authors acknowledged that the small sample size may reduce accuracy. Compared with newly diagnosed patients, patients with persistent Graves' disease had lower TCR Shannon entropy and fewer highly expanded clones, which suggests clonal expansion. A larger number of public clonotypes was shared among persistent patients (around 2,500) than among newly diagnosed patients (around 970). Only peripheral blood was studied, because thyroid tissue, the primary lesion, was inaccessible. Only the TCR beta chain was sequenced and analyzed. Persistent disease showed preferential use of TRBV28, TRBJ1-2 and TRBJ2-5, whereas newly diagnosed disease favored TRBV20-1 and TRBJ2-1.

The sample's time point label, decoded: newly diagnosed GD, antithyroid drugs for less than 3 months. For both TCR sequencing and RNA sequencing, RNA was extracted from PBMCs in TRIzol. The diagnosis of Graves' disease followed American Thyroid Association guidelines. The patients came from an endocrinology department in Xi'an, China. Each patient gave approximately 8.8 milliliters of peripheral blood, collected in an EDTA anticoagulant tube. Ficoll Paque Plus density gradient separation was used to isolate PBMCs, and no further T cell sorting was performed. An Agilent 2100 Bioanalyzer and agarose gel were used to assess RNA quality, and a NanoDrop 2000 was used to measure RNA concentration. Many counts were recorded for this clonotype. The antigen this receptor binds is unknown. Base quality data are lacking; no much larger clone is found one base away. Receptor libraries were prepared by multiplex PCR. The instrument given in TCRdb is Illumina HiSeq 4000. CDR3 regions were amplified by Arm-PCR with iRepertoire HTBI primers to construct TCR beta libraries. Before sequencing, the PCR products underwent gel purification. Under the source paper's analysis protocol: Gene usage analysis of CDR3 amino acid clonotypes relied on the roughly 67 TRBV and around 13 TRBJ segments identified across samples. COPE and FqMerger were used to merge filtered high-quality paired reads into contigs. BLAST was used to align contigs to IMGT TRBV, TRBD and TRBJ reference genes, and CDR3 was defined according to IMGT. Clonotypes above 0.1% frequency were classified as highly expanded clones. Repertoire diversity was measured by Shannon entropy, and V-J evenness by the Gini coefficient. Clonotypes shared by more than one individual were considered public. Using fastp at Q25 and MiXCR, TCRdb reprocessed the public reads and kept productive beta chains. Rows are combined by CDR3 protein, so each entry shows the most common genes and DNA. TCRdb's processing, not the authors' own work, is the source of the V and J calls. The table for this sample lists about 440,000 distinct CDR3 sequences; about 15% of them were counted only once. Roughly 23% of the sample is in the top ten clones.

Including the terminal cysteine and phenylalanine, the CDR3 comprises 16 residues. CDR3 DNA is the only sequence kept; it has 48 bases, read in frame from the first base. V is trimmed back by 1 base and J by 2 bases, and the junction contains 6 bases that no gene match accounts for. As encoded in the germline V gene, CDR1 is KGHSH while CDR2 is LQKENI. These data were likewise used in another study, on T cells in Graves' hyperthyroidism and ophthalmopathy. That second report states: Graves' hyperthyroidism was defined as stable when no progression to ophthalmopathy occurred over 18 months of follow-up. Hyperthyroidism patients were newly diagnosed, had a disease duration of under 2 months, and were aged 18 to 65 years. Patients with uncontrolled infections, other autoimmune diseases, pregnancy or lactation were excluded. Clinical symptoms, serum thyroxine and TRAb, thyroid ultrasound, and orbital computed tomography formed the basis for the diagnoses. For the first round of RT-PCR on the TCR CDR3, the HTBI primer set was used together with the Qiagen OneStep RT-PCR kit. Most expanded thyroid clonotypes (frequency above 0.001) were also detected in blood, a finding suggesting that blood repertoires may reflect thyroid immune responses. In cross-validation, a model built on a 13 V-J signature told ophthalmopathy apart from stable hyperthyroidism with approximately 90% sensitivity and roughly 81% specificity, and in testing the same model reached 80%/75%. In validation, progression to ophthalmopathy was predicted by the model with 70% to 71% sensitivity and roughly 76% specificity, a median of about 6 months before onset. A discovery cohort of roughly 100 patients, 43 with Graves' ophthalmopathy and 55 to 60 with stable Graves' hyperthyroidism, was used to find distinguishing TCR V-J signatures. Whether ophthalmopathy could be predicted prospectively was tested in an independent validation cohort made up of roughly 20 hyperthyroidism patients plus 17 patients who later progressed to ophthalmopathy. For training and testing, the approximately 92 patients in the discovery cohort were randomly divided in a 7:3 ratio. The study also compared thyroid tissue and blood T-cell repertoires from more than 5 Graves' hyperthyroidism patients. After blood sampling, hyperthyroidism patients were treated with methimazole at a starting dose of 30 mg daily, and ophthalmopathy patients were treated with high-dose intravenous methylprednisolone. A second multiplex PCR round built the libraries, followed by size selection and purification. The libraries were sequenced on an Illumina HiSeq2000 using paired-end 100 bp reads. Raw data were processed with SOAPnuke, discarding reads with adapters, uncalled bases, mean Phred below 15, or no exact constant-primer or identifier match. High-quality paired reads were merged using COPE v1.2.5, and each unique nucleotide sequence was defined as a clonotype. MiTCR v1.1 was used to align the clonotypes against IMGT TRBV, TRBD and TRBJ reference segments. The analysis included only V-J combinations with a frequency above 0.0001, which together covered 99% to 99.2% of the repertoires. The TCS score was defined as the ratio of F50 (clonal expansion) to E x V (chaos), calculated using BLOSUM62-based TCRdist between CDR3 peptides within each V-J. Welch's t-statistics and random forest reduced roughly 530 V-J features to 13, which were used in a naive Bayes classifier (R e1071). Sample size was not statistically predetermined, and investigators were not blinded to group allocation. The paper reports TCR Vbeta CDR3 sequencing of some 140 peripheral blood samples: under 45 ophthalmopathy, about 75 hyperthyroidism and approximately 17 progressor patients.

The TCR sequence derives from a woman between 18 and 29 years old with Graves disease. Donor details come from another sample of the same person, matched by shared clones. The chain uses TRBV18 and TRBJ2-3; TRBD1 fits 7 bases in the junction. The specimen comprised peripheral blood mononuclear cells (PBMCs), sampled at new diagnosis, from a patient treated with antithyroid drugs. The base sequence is TGTGCCAGCTCACCACAGGGGGCAGTGAACACAGATACGCAGTATTTT. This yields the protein CASSPQGAVNTDTQYF.